One sample yielded the 19 T cell receptor beta chains listed below, sequenced in a study of T and B cells in COVID-19 patients. Blood genomic DNA input for TRB amplification was about 240-500 ng. Multiplex PCR with BIOMED2 TRB-A/B primer pools amplified TRB rearrangements. A single record per CDR3 protein comes from TCRdb applying MiXCR to the multiplex PCR reads. The table includes approximately 10,000 distinct CDR3 sequences, roughly 30% detected once. The sample comprised blood. These receptors were obtained from a human donor who had recovered from COVID-19.

The chain has TRBV11-2 and TRBJ2-3, with 8 positions matching TRBD1. CDR3 length: 15 amino acids. Germline lookup yields CDR1 SGHAT and CDR2 FQNNGV. V gave up 5 bases and J gave up 0 bases; unmatched junction bases: 4. The CDR3 reads CASSRGTGSTDTQYF. CDR3 nucleotide sequence: TGTGCCAGCAGCCGTGGGACAGGCAGCACAGATACGCAGTATTTT.

Here the CDR3 reads CASSRSRSNQPQHF. The CDR3 DNA is TGTGCCAGCAGTCGCAGTCGGAGCAATCAGCCCCAGCATTTT. V and J are TRBV13 and TRBJ1-5, with no clear D. Germline-derived CDR1 and CDR2 are PRHDT and FYEKMQ (reference sequence). Trimming left V 6 bases short and J 1 base short, with 10 bases between. This CDR3 has 14 amino acids.

Note on this clonotype: This may be a read error, as it is one base from a much larger clone. V usage is TRBV19 and J usage is TRBJ2-5; 8 bases align to TRBD1. The DNA end is a closer match to TRBJ2-7, so the J assignment may be wrong. The CDR3 covers 16 residues. In germline, CDR1 is LNHDA, CDR2 SQIVND (reference sequence). CDR3 residues: CASSNNFGTGSYEQYF. In DNA form, the CDR3 reads TGTGCCAGTAGTAACAATTTTGGGACAGGCTCCTACGAGCAGTACTTC.

This clonotype is labeled medium-sized (0.01 to 0.1%). The chain carries TRBV19 and TRBJ2-2; 13 bases agree with TRBD2. CDR3 length: 15 amino acids. Losses at the gene ends were 6 bases for V and 5 bases for J; bases not matched to a gene: 3. Germline V gene sequence: CDR1 LNHDA, CDR2 SQIVND (reference sequence). Here the CDR3 reads CASRRTSGRTGELFF. For the CDR3, the DNA is TGTGCCAGTAGACGGACTAGCGGGAGAACCGGGGAGCTGTTTTTT.

Only a few counts were recorded for this clonotype. The chain recombines TRBV18 with TRBJ1-5, with unresolved D. Germline lookup yields CDR1 KGHSH and CDR2 LQKENI. Trimming pared 1 base from V and 7 bases from J, leaving 8 bases between. There are 13 residues in the CDR3. In DNA form, the CDR3 reads TGTGCCAGCTCACCACTGTTGACCCAGCCCCAGCATTTT. This encodes CASSPLLTQPQHF.

The chain couples TRBV7-2 to TRBJ2-3, with D uncertain. The CDR3 spans 12 residues. The V and J ends lost 6 bases and 2 bases respectively, with 6 bases between them. Germline V lookup: CDR1 SGHTA, CDR2 FQGNSA. The CDR3 DNA sequence: TGTGCCAGCAGACTCTACACAGATACGCAGTATTTT. It translates to CASRLYTDTQYF.

This clonotype occurred a few times. The genes are TRBV14 and TRBJ2-1; no reliable D call. The V end lost 0 bases, the J end lost 4 bases, and 13 bases lay between the germline ends. The CDR3 contains 16 residues. Germline assignment: CDR1 SGHDN and CDR2 FVKESK. DNA of the CDR3: TGTGCCAGCAGCCAAGATCCGATGTCGGGTTACAATGAGCAGTTCTTC. The encoded protein is CASSQDPMSGYNEQFF.

This clonotype was counted between two and nine times. V is TRBV19 and J is TRBJ1-4; no reliable D call. The CDR3 is 13 residues long. In germline, CDR1 is LNHDA, CDR2 SQIVND (reference sequence). With 6 bases removed from V and 7 bases from J, the gap between germline ends came to 12 bases. CDR3: CASSPQTPEKLFF. The CDR3 DNA reads as TGTGCCAGTAGCCCGCAGACACCTGAAAAACTGTTTTTT.

This clonotype was recorded many times. J is TRBJ2-7 and V is TRBV6-1, with 8 positions matching TRBD2. The germline CDR1 and CDR2 sequences are MNHNS and SASEGT. V shed 3 bases and J 2 bases; nucleotides not matched to a gene: 3. This CDR3 contains 14 residues. CDR3 DNA: TGTGCCAGCAGTGATAAAGCGGGAGCCTACGAGCAGTACGTC. As protein: CASSDKAGAYEQYV.

This clonotype occurred a few times. The gene calls are TRBV7-2 and TRBJ2-1, with 7 bases lining up with TRBD2. Germline V gene sequence: CDR1 SGHTA, CDR2 FQGNSA. CDR3 length equals 13 residues. Unmatched junction bases numbered 1, after V lost 1 base and J lost 7 bases. CDR3 sequence reads: CASSLGRENEQFF. The CDR3 DNA reads as TGTGCCAGCAGCTTAGGGCGGGAGAATGAGCAGTTCTTC.

The genes are TRBV21-1 and TRBJ2-1; TRBD1, the table's D call, lacks a check against the DNA. TRBV21-1 is recorded as a pseudogene. The CDR3 totals 15 residues. In nucleotides, the CDR3 is TGTGCCAGCAGCAAAGGGGCACGGGACAGCAATGAGCAGTTCTTC. Its protein product is CASSKGARDSNEQFF.

The rearrangement links TRBV6-5 to TRBJ1-5; no reliable D call. Trimming took off 4 bases at V and 8 bases at J, with 21 bases between the two ends. The germline CDR1 and CDR2 sequences are MNHEY and SVGAGI. The CDR3 covers 16 residues. Here the CDR3 reads CASSSHISDRGKPQHF. CDR3 nucleotide sequence: TGTGCCAGCAGTTCTCATATATCGGACCGGGGTAAGCCCCAGCATTTT.

The rearrangement joins TRBV18 to TRBJ2-5; D assignment may be TRBD1 or TRBD2 (5 bases each). The germline V gene encodes CDR1 KGHSH and CDR2 LQKENI. The CDR3 is 14 residues long. With 6 bases removed from V and 1 base from J, the gap between germline ends came to 12 bases. CDR3: CASSTTGTQETQYF. CDR3 DNA: TGTGCCAGCTCCACAACCGGGACCCAAGAGACCCAGTACTTC. Filled out from reference TRBV18 and TRBJ2-5, the complete variable domain reads NAGVMQNPRHLVRRRGQEARLRCSPMKGHSHVYWYRQLPEEGLKFMVYLQKENIIDESGMPKERFSAEFPKEGPSILRIQQVVRGDSAAYFCASSTTGTQETQYFGPGTRLLVL.

By share of the sample, this clonotype is medium-sized. This chain joins TRBV30 and TRBJ1-6; unclear D gene. The V end was cut by 5 bases, the J end by 10 bases, with 12 bases between. The germline V gene has CDR1 GTSNPN and CDR2 SVGIG (reference sequence). The CDR3 spans 12 residues. In DNA form, the CDR3 reads TGTGCCTGGGGGCGAGTTGGGTCACCCCTCCACTTT. Translating gives CAWGRVGSPLHF.

This clonotype has just a few counts. The chain joins TRBV20-1 to TRBJ2-3; TRBD2 agrees at 7 bases. Germline CDR1 is DFQATT and CDR2 is SNEGSKA (reference sequence). V was pared by 0 bases and J by 5 bases, with 5 bases of the junction left unmatched. The CDR3 contains 14 residues. The DNA of the CDR3 is TGCAGTGCTAGAGATGGGAGGGCCGGAGATACGCAGTATTTT. Translated, it gives CSARDGRAGDTQYF.

This chain links TRBV18 with TRBJ1-2, with 9 nucleotides matching TRBD1. The CDR3 sequence is 15 residues long. After removal of 3 bases from V and 0 bases from J, the junction contained 2 bases not matched to a gene. Germline V gene sequence: CDR1 KGHSH, CDR2 LQKENI. For the CDR3, the DNA is TGTGCCAGCTCACCGGACAGGGGTACTAACTATGGCTACACCTTC. Its protein is CASSPDRGTNYGYTF.

The chain joins TRBV5-5 to TRBJ2-1, with 10 bases that match TRBD2. Per the germline V gene, CDR1 is SGHKS and CDR2 is YYEKEE (reference sequence). V was clipped by 4 bases and J by 2 bases; unmatched bases: 6. The CDR3 runs to 16 residues. The CDR3 nucleotides read TGTGCCAGCAGCCCCCTAGCGGGAGAACCCTACAATGAGCAGTTCTTC. Its translation: CASSPLAGEPYNEQFF.

This clonotype was detected only once. The gene calls are TRBV5-1 and TRBJ2-3; D not resolved. The germline gives CDR1 SGHRS, CDR2 YFSETQ. The CDR3 totals 13 residues. V lost 2 bases and J lost 4, with 8 bases in between. The CDR3 coding sequence is TGCGCCAGCAGCTTAGCTAGTCCAGATACGCAGTATTTT. It codes for CASSLASPDTQYF.

This clonotype was recorded many times. The chain employs TRBV6-2 or TRBV6-3 and TRBJ2-2; possibly TRBD2 for D (7 bases). The ends were cut back, 6 bases at V and 6 bases at J, with 17 bases in the middle. CDR1 is MNHEY and CDR2 is SVGEGT in the germline V gene. The CDR3 covers 15 residues. The CDR3 nucleotides are TGTGCCAGCAGACCCTTGGGAGGGGGAGCCGGGGAGCTGTTTTTT. This codes for CASRPLGGGAGELFF.